This T cell receptor beta chain was obtained from a study of T cell clonotyping in hematopoietic cell transplantation. Study-wide background: Cytoreduction preceded collection of pretransplant recipient samples. Study-wide results and limits: Higher Inverse Simpson Index values in graft donor and pretransplant recipient predicted broader posttransplant TCR diversity. Few recipient clonotypes overlapped donors; over 97% were de novo at given depth. After transplant, recipient diversity fell while pathologically expanded clonotypes grew through day 180.

Using immunoSEQ multiplex PCR, the repertoire was profiled, and TCRdb retains in-frame clones only, with some absent. The repertoire has about 18,000 clones, about 82% of them found once; the top ten carry under 9.5%. Time point meaning: recipient sample about 28 days before transplant, after cytoreduction. Only one count was recorded for this clone. Antigen: not known. At one end the junction does not follow the germline gene, possibly because of a read error. Source: peripheral blood mononuclear cells, taken before stem cell transplant. This receptor was taken from a man aged 45 to 65 with acute myeloid leukemia. Some clones in this sample may be carry-over from other donors' samples.

CDR3 region: CSATRGTLYF. The CDR3 DNA reads TGCAGTGCTACCCGCGGCACCCTCTACTTT. This sequence joins TRBV20-1 and TRBJ1-1; D is undetermined. Germline CDR1 DFQATT, CDR2 SNEGSKA (reference sequence). This CDR3 is 10 amino acids long.